This T cell receptor beta chain stems from a study of blood T cell repertoires in COVID-19. Overall study: The study drew acute and convalescent COVID-19 samples from the United States, Italy and Spain. Sources were T cells, B-cell-depleted T cells, or PBMCs; the material itself was cDNA or gDNA.

Original processing methods: Amplification of reference gene primers provided the estimated nucleated cell counts. The repertoire was sequenced with immunoSEQ multiplex PCR; TCRdb's copy has only in-frame clones and lacks some. For V, J and clone size, that table is used; D and trimming come from the DNA. The sample includes around 190,000 clones, around 80% of them seen just once. The CDR3 spans 13 residues. Per the germline V gene, CDR1 is SGHAT and CDR2 is FQNNGV. V was pared by 3 bases and J by 10 bases, with 15 bases between. The sequenced material came from peripheral blood. The chain couples TRBV11-2 to TRBJ1-1; unclear D gene. This clonotype originated in a human donor in a cohort sampled during active COVID-19. The DNA of the CDR3 is TGTGCCAGCAGCTTCATAGAGCCCCGTAGAGCTTTCTTT. It translates to CASSFIEPRRAFF.